One sample yielded the 25 T cell receptor beta chains listed below, sequenced in a study of blood T cell repertoires in COVID-19. Method: immunoSEQ multiplex PCR; TCRdb's copy keeps in-frame clones and lacks some. The sample records 45,000 to 60,000 clones, 80% to 85% being singletons. Source material: peripheral blood. The receptors come from a woman aged 55-69 years with acute or convalescent COVID-19.

This clone was observed a handful of times. The V call is TRBV30, the J call TRBJ1-1; TRBD1 might be the D (6 bases). This CDR3 comprises 14 residues. CDR1 GTSNPN and CDR2 SVGIG come from the germline V gene (reference sequence). V shed 2 bases and J shed 2 bases, with 12 bases lying between them. DNA of the CDR3: TGTGCCTGGAGTCGAGGGACAACCAACACTGAAGCTTTCTTT. Translating gives CAWSRGTTNTEAFF.

This chain joins TRBV7-8 and TRBJ2-1; weak D call: TRBD1 (6 bases). Trimming took off 1 base at V and 10 bases at J, with 11 bases between the two ends. Germline CDR1 reads SGHVS; CDR2 reads FQNEAQ. This CDR3 is built from 13 residues. Here the CDR3 DNA reads TGTGCCAGCAGCTTAGAACAGGGAAGCGAGCAGTTCTTC. Amino acids: CASSLEQGSEQFF.

V is TRBV3-1 (or the pseudogene TRBV3-2) and J is TRBJ1-6, with 7 bases matching TRBD1. Germline V gene lookup returns CDR1 LGHDT and CDR2 YNNKEL (reference sequence). J was trimmed by 5 bases and V by 2 bases; bases with no gene match: 6. The CDR3 is 16 amino acids. The CDR3 DNA is TGTGCCAGCAGCCAAATACCCGGGACAGATAATTCACCCCTCCACTTT. Its translation is CASSQIPGTDNSPLHF.

This clone appeared once. The V gene is TRBV7-6, the J gene TRBJ2-1; TRBD2 might be the D (5 bases). This CDR3 has 18 residues. Germline-derived CDR1 and CDR2 are SGHVS and FNYEAQ. Trimming stripped 2 bases from V and 2 bases from J, with 19 bases between. The CDR3 is CASSLTDQRRLPYNEQFF. CDR3 in DNA: TGTGCCAGCAGCTTAACGGACCAGCGGAGACTACCCTACAATGAGCAGTTCTTC.

V is TRBV12-3 or TRBV12-4 and J is TRBJ1-2, with D hard to call. V was trimmed by 5 bases and J by 8 bases, leaving 15 bases between them. This CDR3 is built from 13 residues. CDR3 coding DNA: TGTGCCAGCAGTGAATCCCTAACTTACGGCTACACCTTC. Its translation: CASSESLTYGYTF.

This chain connects TRBV19 to TRBJ1-2, with D perhaps matching TRBD1 (6 bases). The CDR3 sequence is 14 residues long. In germline, CDR1 is LNHDA, CDR2 SQIVND (reference sequence). V was shortened by 4 bases and J by 7 bases, with 16 bases between the two germline ends. CDR3 nucleotides: TGTGCCAGTAGTACCCAGACAGGCGGGCTTGGCTACACCTTC. It is translated as CASSTQTGGLGYTF.

This rearrangement joins TRBV9 to TRBJ2-5; TRBD2 aligns across 9 bases. With 0 bases clipped from V and 0 bases from J, the junction kept 0 bases outside the gene matches. There are 15 residues in the CDR3. Germline V CDR1 and CDR2: SGDLS, YYNGEE. The CDR3 loop reads CASSVGLADQETQYF. The CDR3 DNA reads as TGTGCCAGCAGCGTAGGACTAGCGGACCAAGAGACCCAGTACTTC.

The sample holds one count of this clone. The chain is built from TRBV10-3 and TRBJ1-5; D is possibly TRBD1 (6 bases). From germline, CDR1 is ENHRY and CDR2 SYGVKD. This CDR3 comprises 15 residues. V was cut by 3 bases and J by 0 bases, with 9 bases left in between. The DNA for the CDR3 is TGTGCCATCAGTGAAGGGGACACTAGCAATCAGCCCCAGCATTTT. It specifies CAISEGDTSNQPQHF.

This chain links TRBV2 with TRBJ2-7; 8 nucleotides line up with TRBD1. The CDR3 length is 14 residues. V shed 3 bases, J shed 3 bases, and the junction held 4 bases outside the gene matches. CDR1 and CDR2 (germline): SNHLY, FYNNEI. Here the CDR3 DNA reads TGTGCCAGCAGTGAGCAGGGGGCAGGCTACGAGCAGTACTTC. Its translation is CASSEQGAGYEQYF.

With respect to this clone: At the DNA level, this CDR3 is encoded by other sequences in the same sample as well. This chain connects TRBV2 to TRBJ2-3, with D possibly TRBD2 on 5 matching bases. This CDR3 contains 14 residues. V shed 3 bases and J shed 2 bases, with 9 bases lying between them. Germline V gene sequence: CDR1 SNHLY, CDR2 FYNNEI. CDR3 coding DNA: TGTGCCAGCAGTGATGGACTCATCACAGATACGCAGTATTTT. This translates into CASSDGLITDTQYF.

The chain uses TRBV28 and TRBJ2-7; 9 bases are a match to TRBD2. The CDR3 has 12 amino acids. J was trimmed by 4 bases and V by 10 bases; bases with no gene match: 5. Germline-derived CDR1 and CDR2 are MDHEN and SYDVKM. The CDR3 DNA sequence: TGTGCCACCGGGACTAGCCTTTACGAGCAGTACTTC. It encodes CATGTSLYEQYF. Full variable domain (rest looked up from reference TRBV28 and TRBJ2-7): DVKVTQSSRYLVKRTGEKVFLECVQDMDHENMFWYRQDPGLGLRLIYFSYDVKMKEKGDIPEGYSVSREKKERFSLILESASTNQTSMYLCATGTSLYEQYFGPGTRLTVT.

This clone was observed a few times. The chain joins TRBV28 to TRBJ1-5; D gene unclear. Germline CDR1 MDHEN, CDR2 SYDVKM. The length of the CDR3 is 12 residues. V was cut by 10 bases and J by 6 bases, with 13 bases left in between. The CDR3 loop reads CATWTGGQPQHF. The CDR3 DNA reads TGTGCCACCTGGACGGGAGGTCAGCCCCAGCATTTT.

This clone showed up just a few times. The chain uses TRBV24-1 and TRBJ1-2, with 9 bases that match TRBD1. This CDR3 comprises 15 residues. V was pared by 3 bases and J by 4 bases, with 5 bases of the junction left unmatched. In germline, CDR1 is KGHDR, CDR2 SFDVKD. The DNA for the CDR3 is TGTGCCACCAGTGATCCTGGGACAGGGACCTATGGCTACACCTTC. Translating gives CATSDPGTGTYGYTF.

The chain combines TRBV7-9 with TRBJ1-2, with 7 bases that match TRBD1. V was clipped by 2 bases and J by 6 bases; unmatched bases: 3. Germline loops: CDR1 SEHNR, CDR2 FQNEAQ (reference sequence). The CDR3 has 13 amino acids. The CDR3: CASSLPGGNGYTF. In nucleotides, the CDR3 is TGTGCCAGCAGCTTACCAGGGGGAAATGGCTACACCTTC.

The gene calls are TRBV28 and TRBJ1-1; tentatively, D is TRBD1 (6 bases). The CDR3 is made up of 12 amino acids. Trimming stripped 7 bases from V and 0 bases from J, with 6 bases between. CDR1 MDHEN and CDR2 SYDVKM come from the germline V gene. In nucleotides, the CDR3 is TGTGCCAGCACAGGGGTGAACACTGAAGCTTTCTTT. As protein: CASTGVNTEAFF. Based on the CDR3 plus reference TRBV28 and TRBJ1-1, the full variable domain is DVKVTQSSRYLVKRTGEKVFLECVQDMDHENMFWYRQDPGLGLRLIYFSYDVKMKEKGDIPEGYSVSREKKERFSLILESASTNQTSMYLCASTGVNTEAFFGQGTRLTVV.

The V call is TRBV7-8, the J call TRBJ2-7, with 7 bases aligning to TRBD2. The ends lost 4 bases at V and 2 bases at J; junction bases unmatched: 8. This CDR3 is built from 15 residues. Germline V lookup: CDR1 SGHVS, CDR2 FQNEAQ. CDR3 sequence reads: CASSSPELAPYEQYF. For the CDR3, the DNA is TGTGCCAGCAGCTCCCCAGAACTAGCGCCCTACGAGCAGTACTTC.

This clone was detected once. The V and J genes are TRBV19 and TRBJ2-1, with 7 bases identical to TRBD1. The CDR3 runs to 14 residues. Trimming at V came to 5 bases and at J to 4 bases, leaving 5 bases not matched to a gene. The germline gives CDR1 LNHDA, CDR2 SQIVND (reference sequence). CDR3 bases: TGTGCCAGTAGTGGCAGGGGGAGATACAATGAGCAGTTCTTC. This sequence encodes CASSGRGRYNEQFF.

The rearrangement links TRBV6-5 to TRBJ1-1; D unclear. Trimming cost V 7 bases and J 6 bases, with 15 bases left between them. This CDR3 is built from 13 residues. Germline lookup yields CDR1 MNHEY and CDR2 SVGAGI. The CDR3 spells CASTPWGGPEAFF. CDR3 nucleotide sequence: TGTGCCAGCACCCCATGGGGAGGTCCTGAAGCTTTCTTT.

V is TRBV7-8 and J is TRBJ2-3; D gene ambiguous. The germline V gene has CDR1 SGHVS and CDR2 FQNEAQ. The V end lost 6 bases, the J end lost 4 bases, and 20 bases lay between the germline ends. This CDR3 has 16 residues. Here the CDR3 reads CASSSNRVGDSDTQYF. The CDR3 nucleotides read TGTGCCAGCAGTTCGAACCGGGTAGGAGATTCAGATACGCAGTATTTT.

The V and J genes are TRBV12-3 or TRBV12-4 and TRBJ1-6; maybe TRBD1 (6 bases). The germline V and J ends were trimmed by 6 bases and 6 bases, with 9 bases remaining between them. The CDR3 consists of 13 residues. The CDR3 loop reads CASRGTSNSPLHF. The DNA of the CDR3 is TGTGCCAGCAGGGGGACAAGTAATTCACCCCTCCACTTT.

V usage is TRBV15 and J usage is TRBJ2-7; TRBD1 agrees at 8 bases. The V and J ends lost 0 bases and 2 bases, in that order; junction bases with no gene match: 3. Germline CDR1 reads LNHNV; CDR2 reads YYDKDF (reference sequence). CDR3 size: 15 residues. The CDR3 spells CATSRERTGPYEQYF. The CDR3 DNA sequence: TGTGCCACCAGCAGAGAAAGGACAGGGCCCTACGAGCAGTACTTC.

V gene TRBV2 combines with J gene TRBJ2-7; no clear D gene. V lost 6 bases and J 4 bases, leaving 7 bases between the germline ends. Germline assignment: CDR1 SNHLY and CDR2 FYNNEI. CDR3 size: 11 residues. CDR3 in amino acids: CASRTGYEQYF. The CDR3, as DNA: TGTGCCAGCAGAACCGGGTACGAGCAGTACTTC.

The V call is TRBV19, the J call TRBJ1-5, with 7 bases lining up with TRBD1. This CDR3 contains 15 residues. Germline assignment: CDR1 LNHDA and CDR2 SQIVND (reference sequence). V gave up 3 bases and J gave up 0 bases; unmatched junction bases: 2. CDR3 nucleotides: TGTGCCAGTAGTATGGGACAGACTAGCAATCAGCCCCAGCATTTT. Its protein is CASSMGQTSNQPQHF.

The chain carries TRBV4-2 and TRBJ1-2, with TRBD1 identical over 7 bases. CDR3 length: 17 residues. V trimming: 4 bases; J trimming: 4 bases; junction bases outside the gene matches: 15. CDR1 is LGHNA, CDR2 YNFKEQ, per germline. The CDR3 DNA reads TGTGCCAGCAGCCCCAACCCGACAGGGAGTCTTCGCTATGGCTACACCTTC. Protein sequence: CASSPNPTGSLRYGYTF.

This sequence joins TRBV9 and TRBJ2-2; 7 positions agree with TRBD2. The germline V gene has CDR1 SGDLS and CDR2 YYNGEE. Trimming at V came to 3 bases and at J to 2 bases, leaving 4 bases not matched to a gene. The CDR3 has 15 residues. The CDR3 spells CASSAPGLNTGELFF. In DNA form, the CDR3 reads TGTGCCAGCAGCGCCCCGGGACTAAACACCGGGGAGCTGTTTTTT.